The present T cell receptor (beta chain) was sequenced within a study of response to subunit inactivated influenza vaccine (dated by TCRdb to 2016 to 2019). A note on the overall study: The study used deep quantitative T cell receptor repertoire profiling to track responses to a trivalent subunit inactivated influenza vaccine. On the study overall, not on this receptor specifically: The authors suggested that each seasonal influenza vaccination may recruit only a limited number of new T cells.

Interpreted using the paper, the time point label stands for: 45 to 50 days after influenza vaccine administration. The library relied on RT-PCR. The run used an Illumina HiSeq 2500. TCRdb trimmed the raw reads at Q25, called clones with MiXCR and kept productive beta chains. Each entry merges the rows of one CDR3 protein and shows their most common DNA and genes. The sample table contains fewer than 700,000 distinct CDR3 sequences; only one count was recorded for roughly 13% of them. Together, the top ten hold less than 15% of the sample. A word on this clonotype: The antigen it recognizes is unknown. No base-level quality is on record; no much larger clone is a single base apart.

The CDR3 runs 15 amino acids, cysteine and phenylalanine included. The retained sequence is limited to the CDR3, 45 bases, with the frame set at the first base. Via the germline V gene, CDR1 is SGHVS and CDR2 FQNEAQ. The V and J ends are trimmed by 5 bases and 1 base, leaving 14 bases between them. This receptor chain uses TRBV7-8 and TRBJ1-1, and perhaps TRBD1 as D gene, on 6 matching bases. Specimen: PBMCs from blood, collected roughly 48 days after vaccination. This clonotype was sampled from a man between 50 and 59 years old who received an inactivated influenza vaccine. Donor details come from another sample of the same person, matched by shared clones. The base sequence is TGTGCCAGCAGCGCTAGGCCGGGACAGAACACTGAAGCTTTCTTT. It translates to CASSARPGQNTEAFF.